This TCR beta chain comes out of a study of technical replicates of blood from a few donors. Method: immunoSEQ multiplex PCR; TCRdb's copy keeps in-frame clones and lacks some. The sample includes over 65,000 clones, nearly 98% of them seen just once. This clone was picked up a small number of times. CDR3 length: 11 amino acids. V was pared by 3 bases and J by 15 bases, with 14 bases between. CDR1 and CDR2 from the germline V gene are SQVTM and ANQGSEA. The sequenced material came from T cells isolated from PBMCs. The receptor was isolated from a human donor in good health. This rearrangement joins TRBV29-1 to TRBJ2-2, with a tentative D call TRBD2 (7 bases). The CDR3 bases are TGCAGCGTTGAGCGCGGGGGCAAGGTGTTTTTT. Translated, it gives CSVERGGKVFF.